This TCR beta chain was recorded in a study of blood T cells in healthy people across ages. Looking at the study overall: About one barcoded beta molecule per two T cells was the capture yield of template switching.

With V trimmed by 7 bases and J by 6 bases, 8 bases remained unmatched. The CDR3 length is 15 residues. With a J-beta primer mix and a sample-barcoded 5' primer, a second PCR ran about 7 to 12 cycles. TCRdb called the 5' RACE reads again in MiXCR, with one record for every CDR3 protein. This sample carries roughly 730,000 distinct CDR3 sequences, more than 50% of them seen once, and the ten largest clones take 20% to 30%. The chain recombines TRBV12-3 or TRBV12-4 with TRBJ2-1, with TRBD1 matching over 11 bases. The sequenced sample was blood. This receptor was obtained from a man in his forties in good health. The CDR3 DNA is TGTGCCAGCAAACGGGACAGGGGGTCCCTCAATGAGCAGTTCTTC. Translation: CASKRDRGSLNEQFF.